What follows are 14 T cell receptor beta chains derived from one specimen sequenced in a study of long-term antiretroviral therapy in people with HIV. Run at survey level, the immunoSEQ assay was version v3.0. Sequencing was performed with immunoSEQ multiplex PCR; in TCRdb, only in-frame clones are kept and a portion is missing. Of about 28,000 clones listed, approximately 90% are singletons. The material sequenced was unsorted PBMCs, taken 1.8 years after starting antiretroviral therapy. These receptors were collected from a young woman with HIV.

CDR3 DNA sequence: TGTGCCAGTAGTATAAAGGCAGGAAACACCGGGGAGCTGTTTTTT. Its protein product is CASSIKAGNTGELFF. V gene TRBV19 combines with J gene TRBJ2-2; D is ambiguous. Germline values: CDR1 LNHDA, CDR2 SQIVND (reference sequence). Trimming pared 2 bases from V and 2 bases from J, leaving 9 bases between. CDR3 size: 15 residues.

The chain recombines TRBV7-3 with TRBJ1-2; possibly TRBD1 for D (6 bases). Germline values: CDR1 SGHTA, CDR2 FQGTGA. This CDR3 has 14 amino acids. With 5 bases removed from V and 8 bases from J, the gap between germline ends came to 18 bases. Here the CDR3 reads CASSPTPGVAGYTF. For the CDR3, the DNA is TGTGCCAGCAGCCCTACTCCAGGGGTTGCAGGCTACACCTTC.

The genes are TRBV21-1 and TRBJ1-2. TRBV21-1 is reported as a pseudogene. CDR3 length equals 14 residues. The CDR3 reads CASSSRGRLYGYTF. CDR3 DNA sequence: TGTGCCAGCAGCAGTAGGGGACGGCTCTATGGCTACACCTTC.

The chain recombines TRBV12-5 with TRBJ1-1, with D tentatively TRBD1 (6 bases). Trimming shortened V by 3 bases and J by 0 bases, and 11 bases separated the two germline ends. Germline values: CDR1 LGHNT, CDR2 FRNRAP. The CDR3 sequence is 15 residues long. CDR3 bases: TGTGCTAGTGGTTTACACAGGGACTTGAACACTGAAGCTTTCTTT. This encodes CASGLHRDLNTEAFF.

V and J are TRBV9 and TRBJ1-1; D is perhaps TRBD1 (6 bases). V shed 4 bases and J shed 2 bases, with 12 bases lying between them. Germline CDR1 is SGDLS and CDR2 is YYNGEE. CDR3 length equals 14 residues. The CDR3, as DNA: TGTGCCAGCAGCACCGCAGGGGTTAACACTGAAGCTTTCTTT. Translated: CASSTAGVNTEAFF.

In this sample, this clone turned up a few times. The CDR3 spells CASRLAGPYNEQFF. As DNA, the CDR3 is TGTGCCAGCAGACTAGCGGGACCTTACAATGAGCAGTTCTTC. The rearrangement uses TRBV19 and TRBJ2-1; 11 positions agree with TRBD2. Germline lookup yields CDR1 LNHDA and CDR2 SQIVND (reference sequence). CDR3 length: 14 amino acids. V gave up 9 bases and J gave up 4 bases; unmatched junction bases: 5.

DNA of the CDR3: TGTGCCAGCAGCTTGGAGGCTTATGGCTACACCTTC. Amino acids: CASSLEAYGYTF. The chain links TRBV5-5 to TRBJ1-2, with no clear D. From germline, CDR1 is SGHKS and CDR2 YYEKEE (reference sequence). V was pared by 0 bases and J by 5 bases, with 5 bases between. This CDR3 is 12 amino acids long.

This rearrangement joins TRBV7-6 to TRBJ2-7; the D gene is possibly TRBD2 (5 bases). Per germline, CDR1 SGHVS and CDR2 FNYEAQ. Deletions cut 6 bases from V and 2 bases from J, with 17 bases between. The CDR3 loop spans 15 amino acids. CDR3 coding DNA: TGTGCCAGCAGTTCCGGGTCGTTAGCGACCTACGAGCAGTACTTC. Encoded protein: CASSSGSLATYEQYF. The full variable domain, with the rest looked up from reference TRBV7-6 and TRBJ2-7, is GAGVSQSPRYKVTKRGQDVALRCDPISGHVSLYWYRQALGQGPEFLTYFNYEAQQDKSGLPNDRFSAERPEGSISTLTIQRTEQRDSAMYRCASSSGSLATYEQYFGPGTRLTVT.

The V and J genes are TRBV4-3 and TRBJ2-3; D is undetermined. Trimming stripped 2 bases from V and 0 bases from J, with 9 bases between. Germline V gives CDR1 LGHNA, CDR2 YSLEER. The CDR3 is 15 residues long. The CDR3 spells CASSQWRTSTDTQYF. CDR3 nucleotides: TGCGCCAGCAGCCAATGGCGCACTAGCACAGATACGCAGTATTTT.

CDR3 DNA: TGTGCCAGCCCCTCATCGAGGCCAGTTTTTTGCGATGAGCAGTTCTTC. It is translated as CASPSSRPVFCDEQFF. The genes are TRBV9 and TRBJ2-1, with unresolved D. The V gene's germline CDR1 is SGDLS and CDR2 YYNGEE. Deletions cut 7 bases from V and 8 bases from J, with 25 bases between. There are 16 residues in the CDR3.

The chain employs TRBV19 and TRBJ2-3, with TRBD2 identical over 13 bases. The CDR3 extends over 16 amino acids. The V gene end was trimmed by 7 bases and the J gene end by 0 bases; junction bases not matched to a gene: 4. Germline CDR1 is LNHDA and CDR2 is SQIVND (reference sequence). The CDR3 is CASTRTSGRSTDTQYF. The DNA of the CDR3 is TGTGCCAGTACTAGGACTAGCGGGAGAAGCACAGATACGCAGTATTTT. The full variable domain, its missing parts supplied by reference TRBV19 and TRBJ2-3, is DGGITQSPKYLFRKEGQNVTLSCEQNLNHDAMYWYRQDPGQGLRLIYYSQIVNDFQKGDIAEGYSVSREKKESFPLTVTSAQKNPTAFYLCASTRTSGRSTDTQYFGPGTRLTVL.

This clone has only a few counts. The rearrangement joins TRBV28 to TRBJ1-5, with 9 bases matching TRBD1. CDR3 length: 15 residues. With V trimmed by 10 bases and J by 4 bases, 11 bases remained unmatched. Germline V gives CDR1 MDHEN, CDR2 SYDVKM. The CDR3 DNA is TGTGCCATCCAAATCCCCGGGACAGGGAATCAGCCCCAGCATTTT. Translated, it gives CAIQIPGTGNQPQHF.

The gene calls are TRBV27 and TRBJ2-1; perhaps TRBD1 as D (6 bases). Between the trimmed V and J ends, which lost 5 bases and 0 bases, there was a span of 17 bases. The CDR3 totals 17 residues. The germline CDR1 and CDR2 sequences are MNHEY and SMNVEV (reference sequence). CDR3 bases: TGTGCCAGCAGTCGCCCCCGGGACAAAGACTCCTACAATGAGCAGTTCTTC. This codes for CASSRPRDKDSYNEQFF.

The V and J genes are TRBV28 and TRBJ2-7, with D possibly matching TRBD2 (5 bases). The CDR3 contains 12 residues. V shed 3 bases and J shed 5 bases, with 8 bases lying between them. Germline CDR1 is MDHEN and CDR2 is SYDVKM. The CDR3 spells CASSFPGNEQYF. The DNA of the CDR3 is TGTGCCAGCAGTTTCCCGGGGAACGAGCAGTACTTC.